Given below is one T cell receptor (beta chain) in context. As yet, its antigen is unknown. These data belong to a study of cytomegalovirus exposure and HLA in healthy donors. Overall study results and limits: The Asian-associated ancestry cluster reportedly had fewer N-insertions than the roughly 670-donor mean in a later analysis. Presence/absence analyses rested on an assumption that sequencing depth was roughly uniform across donors. According to a later analysis, most TCR beta chains associated with CMV appeared HLA-restricted.

Trimming left V 3 bases short and J 4 bases short, with 14 bases between. CDR1 and CDR2 from the germline V gene are SGDLS and YYNGEE. This CDR3 region has 14 residues. This PCR relied on a set of 60 Vbeta primers and 13 Jbeta primers. Only in-frame clones appear in the TCRdb table, and some are missing; sequencing was by immunoSEQ multiplex PCR. The sample consists of 35,000 to 45,000 clones, around 70% of them appearing once. V is TRBV9 and J is TRBJ2-7; a possible D gene is TRBD1 (8 bases). Sequencing was performed on PBMCs. The source of this sequence is a woman in her 30s in good health and CMV-seronegative. The CDR3 protein is CASSANRGGYEQYF. CDR3 bases: TGTGCCAGCAGCGCCAACAGGGGGGGGTACGAGCAGTACTTC.